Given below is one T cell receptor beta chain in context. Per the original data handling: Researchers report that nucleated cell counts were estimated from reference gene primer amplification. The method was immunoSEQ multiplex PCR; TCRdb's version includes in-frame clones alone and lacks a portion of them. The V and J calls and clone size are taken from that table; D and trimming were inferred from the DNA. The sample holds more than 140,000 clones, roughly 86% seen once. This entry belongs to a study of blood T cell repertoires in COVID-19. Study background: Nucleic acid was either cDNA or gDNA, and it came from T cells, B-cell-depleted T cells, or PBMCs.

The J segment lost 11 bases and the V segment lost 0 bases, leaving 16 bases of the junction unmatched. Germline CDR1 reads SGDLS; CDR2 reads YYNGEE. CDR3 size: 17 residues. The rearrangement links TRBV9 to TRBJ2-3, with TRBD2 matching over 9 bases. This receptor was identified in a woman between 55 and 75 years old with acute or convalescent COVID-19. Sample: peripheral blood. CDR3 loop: CASSVDGSSGVLTGQYF. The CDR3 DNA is TGTGCCAGCAGCGTAGACGGCTCTAGCGGGGTCCTGACGGGGCAGTATTTT.